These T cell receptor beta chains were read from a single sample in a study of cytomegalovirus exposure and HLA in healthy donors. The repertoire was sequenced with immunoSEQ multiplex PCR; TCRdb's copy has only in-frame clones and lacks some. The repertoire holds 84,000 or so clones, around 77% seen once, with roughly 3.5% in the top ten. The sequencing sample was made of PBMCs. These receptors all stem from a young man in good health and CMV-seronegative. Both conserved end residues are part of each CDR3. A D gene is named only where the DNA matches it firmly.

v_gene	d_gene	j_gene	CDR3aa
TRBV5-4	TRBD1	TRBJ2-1	CASSWGQGFYNEQFF
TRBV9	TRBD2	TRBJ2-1	CASSEGWTSGSYNEQFF
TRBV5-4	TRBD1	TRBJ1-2	CASSPGQGVTGYGYTF
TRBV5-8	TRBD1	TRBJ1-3	CASSARGTAGNTIYF
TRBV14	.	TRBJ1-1	CASSRSLGGTEAFF
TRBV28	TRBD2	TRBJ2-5	CASTWASGGGETQYF
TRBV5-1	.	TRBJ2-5	CASSSQGFQETQYF
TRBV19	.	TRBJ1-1	CASSIEQNTEAFF
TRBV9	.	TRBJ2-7	CASSVGGLGAVYEQYF
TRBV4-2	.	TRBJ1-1	CASSSTGSIPEAFF
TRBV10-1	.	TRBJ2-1	CASSAGNEQFF
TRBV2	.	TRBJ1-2	CASSESIGGNYGYTF
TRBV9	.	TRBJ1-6	CASSVMGGSPLHF
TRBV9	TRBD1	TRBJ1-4	CASSAGQGRNEKLFF
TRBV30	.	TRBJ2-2	CAWTVNTGELFF
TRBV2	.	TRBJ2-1	CASRATGEGFRDYEQFF
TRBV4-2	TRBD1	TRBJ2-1	CASSQAGQGPNNEQFF
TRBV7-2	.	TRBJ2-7	CASSPRRDKYEQYF
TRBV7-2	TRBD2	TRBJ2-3	CASSPEPSGNTDTQYF
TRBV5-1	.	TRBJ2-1	CASSLTRTGTNEQFF
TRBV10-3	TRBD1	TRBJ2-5	CAISESDRGPGKTQYF
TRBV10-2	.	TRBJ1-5	CASSYRGNQPQHF
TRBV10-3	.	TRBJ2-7	CAIKLALDYEQYF
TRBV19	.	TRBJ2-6	CASTIWGESSGANVLTF
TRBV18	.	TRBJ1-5	CASSPPGGSGNQPQHF
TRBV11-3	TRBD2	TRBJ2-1	CASSRASGPYNEQFF
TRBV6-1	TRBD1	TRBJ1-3	CASSESADRASGNTIYF
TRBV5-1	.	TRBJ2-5	CASSLGGSQETQYF
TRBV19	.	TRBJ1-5	CASSISSGGNQPQHF
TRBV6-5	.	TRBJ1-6	CASSDRSYNSPLHF
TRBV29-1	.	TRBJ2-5	CSVVTGQETQYF
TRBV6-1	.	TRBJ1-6	CASRHRDSPLHF
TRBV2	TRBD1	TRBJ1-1	CASSTGGIGEAFF
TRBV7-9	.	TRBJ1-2	CASSPTTDMHGYTF
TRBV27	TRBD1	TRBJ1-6	CASSLVGTDNSPLHF
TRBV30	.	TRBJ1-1	CAWSVRQEAFF
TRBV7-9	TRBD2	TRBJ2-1	CASSLDGMASGGPRDEQFF
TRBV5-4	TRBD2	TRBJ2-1	CASSFRGGLYNEQFF
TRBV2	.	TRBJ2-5	CASSEARQQETQYF
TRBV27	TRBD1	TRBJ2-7	CASSLLSDRGLYEQYF
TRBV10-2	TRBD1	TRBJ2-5	CASRRGQDGETQYF
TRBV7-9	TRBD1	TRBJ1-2	CASSPPGQGVGGYTF
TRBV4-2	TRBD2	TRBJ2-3	CASSHESGRASDTQYF
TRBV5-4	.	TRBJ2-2	CASSLGDTTNTGELFF
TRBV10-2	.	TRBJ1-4	CASRGAGDEKLFF
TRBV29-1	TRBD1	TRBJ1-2	CSVPRDRFGYTF
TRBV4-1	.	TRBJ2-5	CASSQEISREETQYF
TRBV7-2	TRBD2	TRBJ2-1	CASSLAGDGEQFF
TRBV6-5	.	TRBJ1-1	CASSQGLWNTEAFF